The entry below gives a single TCR beta chain sequence along with its context. The antigen remains undetermined. This sample was included in a study of T cell responses to AZD1222 COVID-19 vaccine. The CDR3 is 17 residues long. Germline assignment: CDR1 SGHVS and CDR2 FNYEAQ. V lost 1 base and J 4 bases, leaving 17 bases between the germline ends. Data came from immunoSEQ multiplex PCR; TCRdb stores just in-frame clones and leaves some out. Here the sample spans roughly 180,000 clones, 90% to 95% being singletons. The study's findings and limits: Clonal diversity was possibly underestimated, and the donors were mostly white British, with more females. All repertoire sampling was performed exclusively after the peak T cell response. Spike-specific TCR breadth and depth grew following two AZD1222 doses. Across the whole spike, CD4 TCRs peaked at regions 160-218 and 743-854.

The genes are TRBV7-6 and TRBJ2-1; a weak D match, TRBD2 (5 bases). Specimen: peripheral blood, collected 28 days after the second AZD1222 dose. This TCR was sampled from an adult who received the AZD1222 COVID-19 vaccine. The CDR3 region is CASSLVGTGSGYNEQFF. The CDR3 DNA sequence: TGTGCCAGCAGCTTAGTCGGCACTGGGAGCGGTTACAATGAGCAGTTCTTC.